This passage covers 3 T cell receptor beta chains from one sample sequenced in a study of cytomegalovirus exposure and HLA in healthy donors. PCR amplification relied on 60 Vbeta primers (plus 13 Jbeta primers). Profiled with immunoSEQ multiplex PCR; TCRdb holds only in-frame clones, not every one. The data show more than 150,000 clones, around 75% seen once. The sequencing sample was made of PBMCs. Every receptor here comes from a woman aged 40-49 years in good health and CMV-seropositive.

The CDR3 DNA reads TGTGCCAGCAGGCCGACAGGAAACACAGATACGCAGTATTTT. It codes for CASRPTGNTDTQYF. The rearrangement joins TRBV27 to TRBJ2-3, with a possible D match to TRBD1 (6 bases). The CDR3 length is 14 residues. The V gene lost 6 bases and the J gene lost 2 bases, with 12 bases spanning the gap. Germline CDR1 is MNHEY and CDR2 is SMNVEV (reference sequence).

This chain's CDR3 is CASSIWEGSTGELFF. The CDR3 DNA sequence: TGTGCCAGTAGTATTTGGGAGGGATCCACCGGGGAGCTGTTTTTT. The rearrangement joins TRBV19 to TRBJ2-2, with 7 bases that match TRBD2. The CDR3 extends over 15 amino acids. V lost 3 bases to trimming and J lost 4 bases; unmatched junction nucleotides: 5. CDR1 and CDR2 (germline): LNHDA, SQIVND (reference sequence). Variable domain in full (rest from reference TRBV19 and TRBJ2-2): DGGITQSPKYLFRKEGQNVTLSCEQNLNHDAMYWYRQDPGQGLRLIYYSQIVNDFQKGDIAEGYSVSREKKESFPLTVTSAQKNPTAFYLCASSIWEGSTGELFFGEGSRLTVL.

The rearrangement links TRBV19 to TRBJ2-3; 12 nucleotides match TRBD2. With 6 bases clipped from V and 2 bases from J, the junction kept 9 bases outside the gene matches. Germline V gene data show CDR1 as LNHDA and CDR2 as SQIVND (reference sequence). The CDR3 spans 17 residues. This CDR3 is CASSRTSGKRNTDTQYF. DNA for the CDR3: TGTGCCAGTAGCAGGACTAGCGGGAAACGGAACACAGATACGCAGTATTTT.